This T cell receptor (beta chain) was profiled in a study of blood T cell repertoires in COVID-19. As for the study in general: The United States, Italy and Spain were the sources of the acute and convalescent COVID-19 samples. Nucleic acid was either cDNA or gDNA, and it came from T cells, B-cell-depleted T cells, or PBMCs.

Methods used by the authors: Estimates of nucleated cell counts were drawn from the amplification of reference gene primers. Sequencing used immunoSEQ multiplex PCR; TCRdb keeps in-frame clones, though not all of them. The V and J calls and clone size were taken over from that table, and D and trimming were inferred from the DNA. The data hold 90,000 to 100,000 clones, with 82% observed a single time. The germline V gene encodes CDR1 MNHEY and CDR2 SVGAGI. Trimming cost V 5 bases and J 4 bases, with 8 bases left between them. The CDR3 extends over 12 amino acids. Sequenced material: peripheral blood. The rearrangement uses TRBV6-5 and TRBJ1-2, with D possibly TRBD1 on 6 matching bases. The clonotype originates from a man older than 75 with acute or convalescent COVID-19. Here the CDR3 DNA reads TGTGCCAGCAGTAGGACAGCCTATGGCTACACCTTC. This gives the protein CASSRTAYGYTF.